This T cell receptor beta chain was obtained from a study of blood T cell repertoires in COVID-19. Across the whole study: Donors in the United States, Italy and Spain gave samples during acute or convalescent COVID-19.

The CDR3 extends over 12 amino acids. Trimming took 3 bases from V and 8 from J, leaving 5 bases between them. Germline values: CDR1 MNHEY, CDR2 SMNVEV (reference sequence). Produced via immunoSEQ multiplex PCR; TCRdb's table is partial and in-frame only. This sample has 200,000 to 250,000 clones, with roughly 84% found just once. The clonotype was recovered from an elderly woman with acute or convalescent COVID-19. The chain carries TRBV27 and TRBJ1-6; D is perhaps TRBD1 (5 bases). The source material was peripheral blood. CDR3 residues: CASSFRDSPLHF. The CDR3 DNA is TGTGCCAGCAGTTTCAGGGATTCACCCCTCCACTTT.